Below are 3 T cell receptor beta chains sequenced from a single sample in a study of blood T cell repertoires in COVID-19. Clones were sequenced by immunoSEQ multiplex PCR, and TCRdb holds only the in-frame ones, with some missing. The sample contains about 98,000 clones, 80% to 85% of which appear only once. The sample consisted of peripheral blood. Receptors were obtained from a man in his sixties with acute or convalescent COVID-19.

In DNA, the CDR3 is TGCGCCAGCAGTGGACACAGGGCGGGGGGCTATGGCTACACCTTC. This translates into CASSGHRAGGYGYTF. The chain is built from TRBV10-1 and TRBJ1-2, with D possibly being TRBD1 (6 bases). V was trimmed by 4 bases and J by 4 bases, leaving 16 bases between them. This CDR3 is 15 amino acids long. The germline CDR1 and CDR2 sequences are WNHNN and SYGVQD (reference sequence).

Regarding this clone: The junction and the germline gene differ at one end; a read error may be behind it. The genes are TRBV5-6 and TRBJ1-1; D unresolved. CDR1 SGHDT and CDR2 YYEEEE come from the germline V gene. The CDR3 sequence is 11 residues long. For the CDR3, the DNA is TGTGCCAGCAGCTTGGCGGGGAAGGAGGTCTTT. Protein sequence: CASSLAGKEVF.

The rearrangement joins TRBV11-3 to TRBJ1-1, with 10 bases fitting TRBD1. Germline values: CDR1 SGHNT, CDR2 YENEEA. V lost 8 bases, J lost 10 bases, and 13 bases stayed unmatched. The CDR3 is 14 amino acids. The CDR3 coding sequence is TGTGCCAGCGGCCCGGGACAGGGGATACTTGCAGCTTTCTTT. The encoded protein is CASGPGQGILAAFF.